Shown below are 32 T cell receptor beta chains from a single sample sequenced in a study of cytomegalovirus exposure and HLA in healthy donors. PCR employed 60 Vbeta and 13 Jbeta primers. The assay was immunoSEQ multiplex PCR, and TCRdb's table has in-frame clones only and misses some. The sample records more than 120,000 clones, 78% being singletons. Sequencing was performed on PBMCs. The source of these receptors is a woman between 35 and 50 years old in good health and CMV-seropositive.

V usage is TRBV28 and J usage is TRBJ1-2, with D tentatively TRBD1 (5 bases). Trimming stripped 7 bases from V and 2 bases from J, with 17 bases between. This CDR3 spans 15 amino acids. Germline CDR1 is MDHEN and CDR2 is SYDVKM. The CDR3 coding sequence is TGTGCCAGCAACGGCCCCAGGCAGGGCAACTATGGCTACACCTTC. It specifies CASNGPRQGNYGYTF.

The chain links TRBV6-5 to TRBJ1-4; D uncertain. This CDR3 has 14 amino acids. The germline V gene encodes CDR1 MNHEY and CDR2 SVGAGI. Trimming removed 6 bases from V and 2 bases from J, with 10 bases in between. The CDR3 sequence is CASSGLSTNEKLFF. The CDR3 DNA is TGTGCCAGCAGCGGACTCTCTACTAATGAAAAACTGTTTTTT.

This clone was picked up one time. This rearrangement joins TRBV5-1 to TRBJ1-1, with D unresolved. Germline values: CDR1 SGHRS, CDR2 YFSETQ. The CDR3 has 14 residues. Trimming cost V 4 bases and J 1 base, with 11 bases left between them. CDR3 sequence: CASSPRSGNTEAFF. CDR3 sequence (DNA): TGCGCCAGCAGCCCGCGATCAGGGAACACTGAAGCTTTCTTT.

The CDR3 is CASTGGGGNEQFF. The CDR3 DNA reads as TGTGCCTCAACAGGGGGAGGAGGCAATGAGCAGTTCTTC. J is TRBJ2-1 and V is TRBV2, with 8 bases aligning to TRBD1. Germline V gene data show CDR1 as SNHLY and CDR2 as FYNNEI. Losses at the gene ends were 11 bases for V and 6 bases for J; bases not matched to a gene: 9. This CDR3 is 13 amino acids long. The full variable domain, in which reference TRBV2 and TRBJ2-1 provide the parts outside the CDR3, is EPEVTQTPSHQVTQMGQEVILRCVPISNHLYFYWYRQILGQKVEFLVSFYNNEISEKSEIFDDQFSVERPDGSNFTLKIRSTKLEDSAMYFCASTGGGGNEQFFGPGTRLTVL.

This sequence joins TRBV28 and TRBJ1-4, with D possibly being TRBD1 (6 bases). Per the germline V gene, CDR1 is MDHEN and CDR2 is SYDVKM. V lost 11 bases and J 8 bases, leaving 15 bases between the germline ends. The CDR3 sequence is 12 residues long. CDR3: CAGGRATEKLFF. CDR3 in DNA: TGTGCCGGGGGCAGGGCGACCGAAAAACTGTTTTTT.

The chain employs TRBV5-4 and TRBJ2-7, with D perhaps TRBD2 (6 bases). CDR3 size: 13 residues. The V end lost 5 bases, the J end lost 3 bases, and 12 bases lay between the germline ends. Germline values: CDR1 SGHNT, CDR2 YYREEE (reference sequence). The CDR3 is CASRRGGNYEQYF. As DNA, the CDR3 is TGTGCCAGCAGGCGGGGCGGGAACTACGAGCAGTACTTC.

The chain joins TRBV6-6 to TRBJ2-3; a possible D gene is TRBD1 (6 bases). Trimming took off 2 bases at V and 2 bases at J, with 8 bases between the two ends. Germline V gene data show CDR1 as MNHNY and CDR2 as SVGAGI (reference sequence). This CDR3 has 14 amino acids. This CDR3 reads CASSYRDTTDTQYF. The CDR3 DNA follows: TGTGCCAGCAGTTACAGGGACACCACAGATACGCAGTATTTT.

The genes are TRBV15 and TRBJ1-2; 12 bases are a match to TRBD1. V shed 3 bases, J shed 8 bases, and the junction held 7 bases outside the gene matches. CDR1 LNHNV and CDR2 YYDKDF come from the germline V gene (reference sequence). This CDR3 is built from 15 residues. As DNA, the CDR3 is TGTGCCACCAGCAGCCCTAGGGGACAGGGGGCGGGCTACACCTTC. It is translated as CATSSPRGQGAGYTF.

The chain uses TRBV2 and TRBJ2-7; weak D call: TRBD1 (5 bases). Trimming took off 6 bases at V and 3 bases at J, with 6 bases between the two ends. The CDR3 loop spans 11 amino acids. Germline V gene data show CDR1 as SNHLY and CDR2 as FYNNEI. The CDR3 nucleotides read TGTGCCAGCAGCCAGGGCTACGAGCAGTACTTC. This codes for CASSQGYEQYF.

This clone was found once. The V call is TRBV9, the J call TRBJ2-5; 15 nucleotides match TRBD2. Germline CDR1 reads SGDLS; CDR2 reads YYNGEE. The CDR3 is 19 residues long. V lost 0 bases and J lost 4; bases outside the gene matches: 10. The CDR3 spells CASSVGGLAGGPGSETQYF. CDR3 bases: TGTGCCAGCAGCGTAGGGGGACTAGCGGGAGGCCCGGGATCAGAGACCCAGTACTTC. Variable domain in full (rest from reference TRBV9 and TRBJ2-5): DSGVTQTPKHLITATGQRVTLRCSPRSGDLSVYWYQQSLDQGLQFLIQYYNGEERAKGNILERFSAQQFPDLHSELNLSSLELGDSALYFCASSVGGLAGGPGSETQYFGPGTRLLVL.

The chain uses TRBV28 and TRBJ1-4; D perhaps matches TRBD1 (5 bases). The CDR3 covers 14 residues. V gave up 3 bases and J gave up 8 bases, with 13 bases separating them. CDR1 and CDR2 from the germline V gene are MDHEN and SYDVKM. The CDR3 region is CASSFGPGREKLFF. CDR3 sequence (DNA): TGTGCCAGCAGTTTCGGTCCAGGGAGGGAAAAACTGTTTTTT.

The genes are TRBV5-1 and TRBJ2-5, with D tentatively TRBD1 (5 bases). The germline gives CDR1 SGHRS, CDR2 YFSETQ. The length of the CDR3 is 13 residues. V shed 0 bases and J shed 5 bases, with 8 bases lying between them. The CDR3 DNA sequence: TGCGCCAGCAGCTTGGCTAACAGGGAGACCCAGTACTTC. Its protein is CASSLANRETQYF.

The gene calls are TRBV7-2 and TRBJ2-1; D unclear. The CDR3 has 15 residues. Trimming removed 5 bases at V and 3 bases at J, with 14 bases between. Germline assignment: CDR1 SGHTA and CDR2 FQGNSA. The DNA of the CDR3 is TGTGCCAGCAGCCCCTTAGTGGGCCTCTACAATGAGCAGTTCTTC. Its protein is CASSPLVGLYNEQFF. Using reference TRBV7-2 and TRBJ2-1 for the parts outside the CDR3, the full variable domain is GAGVSQSPSNKVTEKGKDVELRCDPISGHTALYWYRQSLGQGLEFLIYFQGNSAPDKSGLPSDRFSAERTGGSVSTLTIQRTQQEDSAVYLCASSPLVGLYNEQFFGPGTRLTVL.

This chain joins TRBV2 and TRBJ2-7; 11 bases are a match to TRBD2. The J call is uncertain, as TRBJ2-5 better fits the DNA end. There are 16 residues in the CDR3. Germline loops: CDR1 SNHLY, CDR2 FYNNEI. The CDR3 DNA sequence: TGTGCCAGCAGTGAACTAGCGGGAGGTTGGGAAGAGACCCAGTACTTC. Translating gives CASSELAGGWEETQYF.

J is TRBJ2-1 and V is TRBV28, with 10 bases that match TRBD1. CDR1 is MDHEN and CDR2 is SYDVKM in the germline V gene. The V gene end was trimmed by 0 bases and the J gene end by 6 bases; junction bases not matched to a gene: 8. This CDR3 spans 17 amino acids. The CDR3 DNA reads as TGTGCCAGCAGTTTATGGAGAGGGACAGGGGAGGCCAATGAGCAGTTCTTC. Translation gives CASSLWRGTGEANEQFF.

This clone has just one count. V gene TRBV9 combines with J gene TRBJ2-1; no definite D call. This CDR3 region has 13 residues. Germline-derived CDR1 and CDR2 are SGDLS and YYNGEE. V lost 0 bases to trimming and J lost 5 bases, with 6 bases between them. CDR3 sequence reads: CASSVGRDNEQFF. CDR3 sequence (DNA): TGTGCCAGCAGCGTAGGTAGAGACAATGAGCAGTTCTTC.

A word on this clone: At one end the junction does not follow the germline gene, possibly because of a read error. The V call is TRBV6-5, the J call TRBJ2-2, with 10 nucleotides matching TRBD1. Germline assignment: CDR1 MNHEY and CDR2 SVGAGI. The CDR3 consists of 14 residues. The CDR3 reads CASSPGQGIREPFF. The CDR3 region has the DNA TGTGCCAGCAGCCCGGGACAGGGGATCCGGGAGCCGTTTTTT.

This chain uses TRBV6-6 with TRBJ2-2; TRBD2 matches 8 bases. The length of the CDR3 is 14 residues. The junction had 5 bases not matched to a gene; V was cut back by 7 bases and J by 4 bases. From germline, CDR1 is MNHNY and CDR2 SVGAGI (reference sequence). The CDR3 region is CASTQAGVTGELFF. In nucleotides, the CDR3 is TGTGCCAGCACTCAAGCGGGAGTCACCGGGGAGCTGTTTTTT.

The J gene is TRBJ2-4, the V gene TRBV6-6; 8 bases are shared with TRBD2. The CDR3 has 15 residues. Germline V CDR1 and CDR2: MNHNY, SVGAGI (reference sequence). V was clipped by 6 bases and J by 10 bases; unmatched bases: 14. In DNA form, the CDR3 reads TGTGCCAGCAGCCTGGTGACCGGGACTAGGGTTATTCAGTACTTC. Translation gives CASSLVTGTRVIQYF.

This clone appeared a few times. CDR3 sequence reads: CASSLQANTEAFF. For the CDR3, the DNA is TGTGCCAGCTCGCTACAGGCAAACACTGAAGCTTTCTTT. V gene TRBV18 combines with J gene TRBJ1-1; tentative D call: TRBD1 (5 bases). Germline assignment: CDR1 KGHSH and CDR2 LQKENI. The CDR3 covers 13 residues. Between the trimmed V and J ends, which lost 6 bases and 2 bases, there was a span of 10 bases.

V and J are TRBV28 and TRBJ1-4, with a tentative D call TRBD1 (5 bases). The CDR3 is 13 residues long. Trimming cost V 5 bases and J 8 bases, with 12 bases left between them. Per germline, CDR1 MDHEN and CDR2 SYDVKM. The CDR3 DNA sequence: TGTGCCAGCAGTGGGCAGGGTGGAGAAAAACTGTTTTTT. The encoded protein is CASSGQGGEKLFF.

V usage is TRBV4-1 and J usage is TRBJ2-5; D might be TRBD2 (5 bases). The DNA matches TRBJ2-7 better at its end, which makes the J call doubtful. CDR1 is MGHRA, CDR2 YSYEKL, per germline. The length of the CDR3 is 15 residues. In nucleotides, the CDR3 is TGCGCCAGCAGCCAAGTTGACGGGATTACCTACGAGCAGTACTTC. It is translated as CASSQVDGITYEQYF.

V is TRBV6-5 and J is TRBJ1-2; the match to TRBD1 covers 7 bases. Per the germline V gene, CDR1 is MNHEY and CDR2 is SVGAGI. Unmatched junction bases numbered 3, after V lost 4 bases and J lost 4 bases. The length of the CDR3 is 13 residues. In DNA form, the CDR3 reads TGTGCCAGCAGTTCCGGGACAGTCTATGGCTACACCTTC. Amino acid sequence: CASSSGTVYGYTF.

The count of this clone is one. The rearrangement uses TRBV10-3 and TRBJ2-1, with 8 nucleotides matching TRBD2. The germline V gene encodes CDR1 ENHRY and CDR2 SYGVKD. V dropped 11 bases and J dropped 6; count of bases not matched to a gene: 9. The CDR3 sequence is 13 residues long. The CDR3 nucleotides are TGTGCCGTCGAGCGGGAGTCGGGCAATGAGCAGTTCTTC. Protein: CAVERESGNEQFF.

V is TRBV2 and J is TRBJ2-3, with TRBD2 identical over 8 bases. From germline, CDR1 is SNHLY and CDR2 FYNNEI. The CDR3 is 16 amino acids. The J segment lost 1 base and the V segment lost 4 bases, leaving 7 bases of the junction unmatched. CDR3 amino acids: CASSGPGRARTDTQYF. Here the CDR3 DNA reads TGTGCCAGCAGTGGACCCGGGAGGGCCCGCACAGATACGCAGTATTTT.

The chain combines TRBV6-1 with TRBJ1-4; D unclear. The V and J ends lost 2 bases and 6 bases respectively, with 10 bases between them. This CDR3 spans 14 amino acids. Germline CDR1 is MNHNS and CDR2 is SASEGT. CDR3 nucleotide sequence: TGTGCCAGCAGTGAACTGTTGCAGGATGAAAAACTGTTTTTT. It yields the protein CASSELLQDEKLFF.

Details on this clone: Its ends do not fully match the called genes, so a read error is possible. The chain is built from TRBV2 and TRBJ1-2; tentatively, D is TRBD1 (5 bases). The CDR3 is made up of 15 amino acids. CDR1 is SNHLY, CDR2 FYNNEI, per germline. CDR3 region: CASREDGGTNYGYTF. CDR3 in DNA: TGTGCCAGCAGGGAAGACGGGGGGACTAACTATGGCTACACCTTC.

This clone was seen once. This rearrangement joins TRBV7-9 to TRBJ2-2; TRBD1 matches 7 bases. The germline gives CDR1 SEHNR, CDR2 FQNEAQ (reference sequence). The trim removed 5 bases at V and 4 bases at J, leaving 13 bases unmatched. This CDR3 comprises 17 residues. DNA for the CDR3: TGTGCCAGCAGCCCCCGGCTAGGGGGCACTAGCACCGGGGAGCTGTTTTTT. This sequence encodes CASSPRLGGTSTGELFF.

The chain combines TRBV29-1 with TRBJ2-1, with 13 bases that match TRBD2. The germline gives CDR1 SQVTM, CDR2 ANQGSEA. The V segment lost 5 bases and the J segment 9 bases; nucleotides outside the gene matches: 13. CDR3 length: 16 amino acids. The CDR3 DNA follows: TGCAGCGTTTGGACTAGCGGGAGAGGTCTAGGTGGTGAGCAGTTCTTC. Amino acid sequence: CSVWTSGRGLGGEQFF.

This clone has just a few counts. This rearrangement joins TRBV4-2 to TRBJ1-1; 11 bases map to TRBD1. J was trimmed by 7 bases and V by 1 base; bases with no gene match: 2. Germline V gene lookup returns CDR1 LGHNA and CDR2 YNFKEQ. The CDR3 totals 14 residues. In DNA, the CDR3 is TGTGCCAGCAGCCAAGGGGGACAGGGGGGTGAAGCTTTCTTT. Residues: CASSQGGQGGEAFF.

The V gene is TRBV5-1, the J gene TRBJ2-1; the match to TRBD2 covers 8 bases. Per the germline V gene, CDR1 is SGHRS and CDR2 is YFSETQ. J was trimmed by 9 bases and V by 3 bases; bases with no gene match: 8. This CDR3 contains 14 residues. The CDR3 sequence is CASSSSGGPTEQFF. The CDR3 DNA reads as TGCGCCAGCAGCTCTTCGGGAGGGCCGACTGAGCAGTTCTTC.

A remark on this clone: Other DNA sequences in this specimen translate into the identical CDR3. The chain uses TRBV30 and TRBJ1-1; D perhaps matches TRBD1 (6 bases). Germline assignment: CDR1 GTSNPN and CDR2 SVGIG (reference sequence). With 0 bases removed from V and 0 bases from J, the gap between germline ends came to 8 bases. This CDR3 is 14 amino acids long. Written as DNA, the CDR3 is TGTGCCTGGAGTGTGTCAGGGGTGAACACTGAAGCTTTCTTT. Its protein is CAWSVSGVNTEAFF.